Many counts were recorded for the clone carrying this T cell receptor (beta chain). What it binds is not known. The data are from a study of human T cells and chemical hapten exposure. Study details: The upper back received 0.01% DPC by patch testing, with results read at 6 days. Alopecia universalis, totalis or areata was present in patients who were mostly female.

Time point reported: pre-sensitization, week 0. Treatment described: therapeutic diphenylcyclopropenone sensitization with weekly scalp DPC. Blood collection took place prior to placing each patch test. TCRdb reanalysed the RACE reads using MiXCR and keeps one entry per CDR3 protein. The profile shows 270,000 or so distinct CDR3 sequences, roughly 7.7% of them singletons. Study-level findings and limits: There was a positive correlation between PT1 expanded TCR counts and patch test score.

Germline lookup yields CDR1 MNHNY and CDR2 SVGAGI (reference sequence). The CDR3 is 15 amino acids. Trimming left V 6 bases short and J 4 bases short, with 18 bases between. The chain uses TRBV6-6 and TRBJ1-1; a weak D match, TRBD1 (5 bases). The sample was whole blood, taken in connection with sensitization to the hapten diphenylcyclopropenone (DPC). The sequence was obtained from a young man with alopecia areata. Some clones in this sample may be carry-over from other donors' samples. The chain's CDR3 is CASRNTQAGGTEAFF. CDR3 nucleotides: TGTGCCAGCAGAAACACACAGGCGGGGGGCACTGAAGCTTTCTTT.